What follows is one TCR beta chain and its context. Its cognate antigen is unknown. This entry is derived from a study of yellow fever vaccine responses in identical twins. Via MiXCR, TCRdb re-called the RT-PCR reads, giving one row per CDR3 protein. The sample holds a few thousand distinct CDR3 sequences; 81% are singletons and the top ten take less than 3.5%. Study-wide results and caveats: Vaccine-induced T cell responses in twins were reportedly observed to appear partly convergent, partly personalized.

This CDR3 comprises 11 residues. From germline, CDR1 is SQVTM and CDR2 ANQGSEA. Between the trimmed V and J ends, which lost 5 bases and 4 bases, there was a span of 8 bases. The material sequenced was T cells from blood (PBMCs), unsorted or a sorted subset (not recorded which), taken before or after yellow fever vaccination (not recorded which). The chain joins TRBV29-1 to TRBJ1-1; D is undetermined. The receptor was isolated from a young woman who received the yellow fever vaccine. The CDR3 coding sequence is TGCAGCGTTAAGGTCTCCACTGAAGCTTTCTTT. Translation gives CSVKVSTEAFF.